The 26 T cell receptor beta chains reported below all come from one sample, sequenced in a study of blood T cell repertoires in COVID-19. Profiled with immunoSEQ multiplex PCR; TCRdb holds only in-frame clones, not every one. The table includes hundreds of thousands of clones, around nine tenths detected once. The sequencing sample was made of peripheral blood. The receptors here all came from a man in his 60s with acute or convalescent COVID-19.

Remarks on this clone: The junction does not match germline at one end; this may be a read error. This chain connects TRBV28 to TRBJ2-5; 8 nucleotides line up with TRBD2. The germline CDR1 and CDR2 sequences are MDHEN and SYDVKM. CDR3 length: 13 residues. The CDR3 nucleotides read TGTGCCAGCAGTTTTATGGGATTACGGGGGGGGGACTTC. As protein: CASSFMGLRGGDF. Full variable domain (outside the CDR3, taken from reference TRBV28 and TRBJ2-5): DVKVTQSSRYLVKRTGEKVFLECVQDMDHENMFWYRQDPGLGLRLIYFSYDVKMKEKGDIPEGYSVSREKKERFSLILESASTNQTSMYLCASSFMGLRGGDFGPGTRLLVL.

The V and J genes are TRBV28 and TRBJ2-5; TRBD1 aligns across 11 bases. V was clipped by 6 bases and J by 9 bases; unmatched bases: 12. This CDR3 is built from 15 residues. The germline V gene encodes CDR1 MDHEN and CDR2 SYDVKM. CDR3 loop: CASSRTGGAGGAQYF. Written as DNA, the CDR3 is TGTGCCAGCAGCCGGACAGGGGGCGCCGGGGGAGCCCAGTACTTC.

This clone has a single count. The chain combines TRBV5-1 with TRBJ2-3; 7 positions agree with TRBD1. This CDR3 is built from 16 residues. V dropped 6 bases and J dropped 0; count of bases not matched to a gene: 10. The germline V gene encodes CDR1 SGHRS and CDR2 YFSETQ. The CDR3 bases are TGCGCCAGCAACCTACAGGGGCTAACTAGCACAGATACGCAGTATTTT. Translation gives CASNLQGLTSTDTQYF.

The CDR3 DNA follows: TGTGCCAGCAGTGACGGTCTGCGGGGGGGCCATATTCAGTACTTC. Translating gives CASSDGLRGGHIQYF. V usage is TRBV25-1 and J usage is TRBJ2-4, with 9 bases matching TRBD2. V was clipped by 3 bases and J by 10 bases; unmatched bases: 10. The CDR3 runs 15 residues. Germline-derived CDR1 and CDR2 are MGHDK and SYGVNS.

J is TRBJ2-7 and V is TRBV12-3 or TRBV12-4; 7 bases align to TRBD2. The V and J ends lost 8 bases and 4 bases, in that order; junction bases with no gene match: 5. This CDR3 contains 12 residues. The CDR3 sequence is CASPVGGYEQYF. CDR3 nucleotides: TGTGCCAGCCCAGTGGGGGGGTACGAGCAGTACTTC.

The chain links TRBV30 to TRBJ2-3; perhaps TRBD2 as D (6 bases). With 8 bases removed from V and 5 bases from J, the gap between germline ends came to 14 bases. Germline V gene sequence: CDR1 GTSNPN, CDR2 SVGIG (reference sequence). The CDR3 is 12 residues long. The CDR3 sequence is CAGSLGGDTQYF. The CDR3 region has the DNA TGTGCCGGATCTCTGGGAGGAGATACGCAGTATTTT.

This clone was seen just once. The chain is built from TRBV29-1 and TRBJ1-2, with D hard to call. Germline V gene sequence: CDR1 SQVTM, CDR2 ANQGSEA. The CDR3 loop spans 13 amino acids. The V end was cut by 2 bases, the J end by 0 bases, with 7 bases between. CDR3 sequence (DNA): TGCAGCGTTGAACTGGCGGCTAACTATGGCTACACCTTC. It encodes CSVELAANYGYTF.

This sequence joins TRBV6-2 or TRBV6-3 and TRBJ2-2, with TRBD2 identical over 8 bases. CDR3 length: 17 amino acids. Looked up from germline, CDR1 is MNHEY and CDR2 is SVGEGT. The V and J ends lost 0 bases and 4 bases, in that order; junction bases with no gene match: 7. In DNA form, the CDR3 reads TGTGCCAGCAGTTACTCGAAGGGACTAGGAGTCACCGGGGAGCTGTTTTTT. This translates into CASSYSKGLGVTGELFF.

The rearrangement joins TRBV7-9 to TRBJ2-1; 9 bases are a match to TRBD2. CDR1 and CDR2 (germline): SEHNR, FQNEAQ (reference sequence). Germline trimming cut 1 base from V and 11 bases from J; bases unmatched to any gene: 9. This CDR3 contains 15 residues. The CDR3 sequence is CASSLGAGGAPQQFF. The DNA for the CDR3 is TGTGCCAGCAGCTTAGGTGCGGGGGGGGCCCCGCAGCAGTTCTTC.

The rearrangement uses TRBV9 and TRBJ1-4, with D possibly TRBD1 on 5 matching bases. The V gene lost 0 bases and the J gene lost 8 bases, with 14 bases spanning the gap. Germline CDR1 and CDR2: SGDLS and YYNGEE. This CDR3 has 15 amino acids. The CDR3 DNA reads TGTGCCAGCAGCGTAGGTTCAGGGAATGGCGAAAAACTGTTTTTT. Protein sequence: CASSVGSGNGEKLFF. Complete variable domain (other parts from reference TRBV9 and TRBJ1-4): DSGVTQTPKHLITATGQRVTLRCSPRSGDLSVYWYQQSLDQGLQFLIQYYNGEERAKGNILERFSAQQFPDLHSELNLSSLELGDSALYFCASSVGSGNGEKLFFGSGTQLSVL.

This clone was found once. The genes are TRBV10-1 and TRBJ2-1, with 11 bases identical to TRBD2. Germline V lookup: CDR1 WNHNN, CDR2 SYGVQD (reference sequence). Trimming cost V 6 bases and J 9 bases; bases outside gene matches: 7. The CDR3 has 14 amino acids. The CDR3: CASSPLAGGGEQFF. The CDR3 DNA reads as TGCGCCAGCAGCCCTCTAGCGGGGGGTGGTGAGCAGTTCTTC.

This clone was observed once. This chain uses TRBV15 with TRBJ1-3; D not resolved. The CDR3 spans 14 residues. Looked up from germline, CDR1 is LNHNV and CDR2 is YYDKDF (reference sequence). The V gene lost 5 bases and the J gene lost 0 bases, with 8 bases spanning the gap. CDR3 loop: CATSDSFSGNTIYF. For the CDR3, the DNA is TGTGCCACCAGCGACTCCTTCTCTGGAAACACCATATATTTT.

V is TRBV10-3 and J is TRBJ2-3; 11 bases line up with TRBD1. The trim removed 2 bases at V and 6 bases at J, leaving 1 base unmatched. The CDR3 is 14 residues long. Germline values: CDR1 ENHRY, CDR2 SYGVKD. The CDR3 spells CAISEGQGADTQYF. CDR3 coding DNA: TGTGCCATCAGTGAGGGACAGGGGGCTGATACGCAGTATTTT.

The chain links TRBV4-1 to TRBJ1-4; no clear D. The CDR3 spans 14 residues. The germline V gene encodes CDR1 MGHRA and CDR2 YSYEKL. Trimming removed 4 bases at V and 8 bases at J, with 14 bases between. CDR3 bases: TGCGCCAGCAGCCCACCCGGACTTGGGGAAAAACTGTTTTTT. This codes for CASSPPGLGEKLFF.

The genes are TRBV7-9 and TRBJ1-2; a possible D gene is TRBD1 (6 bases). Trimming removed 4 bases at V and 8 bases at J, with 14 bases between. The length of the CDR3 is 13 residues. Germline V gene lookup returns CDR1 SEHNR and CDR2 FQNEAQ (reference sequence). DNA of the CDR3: TGTGCCAGCAGCTCGGCGGGGGCGAGAGGCTACACCTTC. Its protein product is CASSSAGARGYTF.

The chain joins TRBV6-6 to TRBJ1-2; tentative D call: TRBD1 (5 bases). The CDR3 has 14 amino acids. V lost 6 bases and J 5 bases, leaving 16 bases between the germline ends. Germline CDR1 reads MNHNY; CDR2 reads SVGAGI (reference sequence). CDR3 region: CASSPRMGGYGYTF. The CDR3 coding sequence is TGTGCCAGCAGCCCACGGATGGGGGGATATGGCTACACCTTC.

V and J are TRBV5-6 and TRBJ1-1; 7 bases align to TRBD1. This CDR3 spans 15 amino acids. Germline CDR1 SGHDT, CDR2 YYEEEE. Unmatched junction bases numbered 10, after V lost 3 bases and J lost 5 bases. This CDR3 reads CASSSPLTGSTEAFF. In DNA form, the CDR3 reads TGTGCCAGCAGCTCCCCTTTGACAGGGAGTACTGAAGCTTTCTTT.

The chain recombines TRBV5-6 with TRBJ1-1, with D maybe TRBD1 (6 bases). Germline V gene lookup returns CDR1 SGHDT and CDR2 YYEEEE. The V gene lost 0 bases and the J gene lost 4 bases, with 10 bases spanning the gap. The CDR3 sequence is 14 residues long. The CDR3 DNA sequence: TGTGCCAGCAGCTTGGTGGCCAGGGGCACTGAAGCTTTCTTT. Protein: CASSLVARGTEAFF.

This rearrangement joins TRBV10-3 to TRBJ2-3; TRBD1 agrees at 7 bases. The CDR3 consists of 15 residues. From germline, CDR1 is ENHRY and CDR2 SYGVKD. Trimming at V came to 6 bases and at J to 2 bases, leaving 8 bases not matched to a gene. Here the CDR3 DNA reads TGTGCCATCAGGGGGGACAGAACCTTCACAGATACGCAGTATTTT. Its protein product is CAIRGDRTFTDTQYF.

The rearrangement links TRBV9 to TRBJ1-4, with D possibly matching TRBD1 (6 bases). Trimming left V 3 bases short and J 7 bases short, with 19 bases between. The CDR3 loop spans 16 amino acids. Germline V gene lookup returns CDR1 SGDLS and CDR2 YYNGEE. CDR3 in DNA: TGTGCCAGCAGCGCCACCCCCGCAGGGGCCGGTGAAAAACTGTTTTTT. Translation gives CASSATPAGAGEKLFF. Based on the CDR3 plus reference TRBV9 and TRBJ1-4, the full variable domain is DSGVTQTPKHLITATGQRVTLRCSPRSGDLSVYWYQQSLDQGLQFLIQYYNGEERAKGNILERFSAQQFPDLHSELNLSSLELGDSALYFCASSATPAGAGEKLFFGSGTQLSVL.

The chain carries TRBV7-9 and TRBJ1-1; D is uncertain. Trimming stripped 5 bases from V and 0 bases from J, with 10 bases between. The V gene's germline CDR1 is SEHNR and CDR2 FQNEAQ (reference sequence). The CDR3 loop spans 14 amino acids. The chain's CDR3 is CASSRDGLNTEAFF. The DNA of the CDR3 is TGTGCCAGCAGCCGGGATGGTCTGAACACTGAAGCTTTCTTT.

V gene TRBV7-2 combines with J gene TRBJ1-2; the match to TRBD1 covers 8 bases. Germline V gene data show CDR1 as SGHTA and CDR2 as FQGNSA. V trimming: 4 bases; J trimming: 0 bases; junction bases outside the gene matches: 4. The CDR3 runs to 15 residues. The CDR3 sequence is CASSYQGAANYGYTF. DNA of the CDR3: TGTGCCAGCAGCTACCAGGGGGCGGCTAACTATGGCTACACCTTC.

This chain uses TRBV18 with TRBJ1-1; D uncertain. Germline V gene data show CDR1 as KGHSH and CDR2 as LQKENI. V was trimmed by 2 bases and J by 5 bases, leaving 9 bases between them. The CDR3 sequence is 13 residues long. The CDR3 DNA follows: TGTGCCAGCTCACCAGGGTTGAGGACTGAAGCTTTCTTT. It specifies CASSPGLRTEAFF.

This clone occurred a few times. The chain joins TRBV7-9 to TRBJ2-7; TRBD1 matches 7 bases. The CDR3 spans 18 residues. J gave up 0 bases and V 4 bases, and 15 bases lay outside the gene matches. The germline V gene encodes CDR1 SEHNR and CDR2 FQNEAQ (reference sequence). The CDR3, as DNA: TGTGCCAGCAGCTCCCTGGGACAGTGGCCTCAAGACTCCTACGAGCAGTACTTC. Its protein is CASSSLGQWPQDSYEQYF.

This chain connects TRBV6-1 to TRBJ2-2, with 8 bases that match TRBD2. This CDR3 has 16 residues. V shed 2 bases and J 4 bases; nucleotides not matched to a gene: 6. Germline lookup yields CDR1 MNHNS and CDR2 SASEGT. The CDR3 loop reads CASSEPAGASTGELFF. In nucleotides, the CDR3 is TGTGCCAGCAGTGAACCAGCGGGGGCGAGCACCGGGGAGCTGTTTTTT.

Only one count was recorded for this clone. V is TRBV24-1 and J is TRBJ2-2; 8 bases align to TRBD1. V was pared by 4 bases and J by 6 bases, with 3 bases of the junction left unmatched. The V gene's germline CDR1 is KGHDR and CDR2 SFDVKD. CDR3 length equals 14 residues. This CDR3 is CATSDRGQAGELFF. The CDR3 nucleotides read TGTGCCACCAGTGACAGGGGGCAGGCCGGGGAGCTGTTTTTT.